What follows is one T cell receptor beta chain and its context. The data originate from a study of blood T cell repertoires in COVID-19. Per the original methods: How many nucleated cells were present was estimated from reference gene primer amplification. Repertoires were generated with immunoSEQ multiplex PCR, while TCRdb's copy carries only in-frame clones and drops some. That table is the source of V, J and clone size, and D and trimming were worked out from the DNA. The data contain approximately 160,000 clones, 80% to 90% of them seen just once; the ten biggest clones take up approximately 4%. The germline V and J ends were trimmed by 5 bases and 5 bases, with 16 bases remaining between them. The CDR3 has 15 residues. CDR1 and CDR2 (germline): ENHRY, SYGVKD.

The TCR comes from a woman in her 70s with acute or convalescent COVID-19. V and J are TRBV10-3 and TRBJ1-5, with D perhaps matching TRBD1 (6 bases). Input material: peripheral blood. The CDR3 loop reads CAISKTGREDQPQHF. The CDR3, as DNA: TGTGCCATCAGTAAAACAGGGAGGGAGGATCAGCCCCAGCATTTT.